These T cell receptor beta chains were read from a single sample in a study of vaccination effects on CD4 cells after COVID-19. Method: immunoSEQ multiplex PCR; TCRdb's copy keeps in-frame clones and lacks some. The sample comprises more than 20,000 clones, 75% to 80% of which are singletons, and around 21% rests with the top ten. No antigen is known for these receptors. The specimen was CD4+ T cells from PBMCs cultured with HCoV-NL63 spike peptides, collected before COVID-19 vaccination. Every receptor here comes from a human donor who had a prior SARS-CoV-2 infection. CDR3s include the opening cysteine and the closing phenylalanine or tryptophan. The order of the fields is J gene, D gene, clone size, V gene, CDR3 protein, CDR3 DNA. The D gene is left open where the match is weak. Clone size is not always given. Where it is, it says once, few, many or a class for expanded clones.

J gene: TRBJ1-5; D gene: .; clone size: .; V gene: TRBV7-9; CDR3 protein: CASSLARNSDNSNQPQHF; CDR3 DNA: TGTGCCAGCAGCTTAGCACGTAACTCGGACAATAGCAATCAGCCCCAGCATTTT
J gene: TRBJ2-6; D gene: .; clone size: .; V gene: TRBV30; CDR3 protein: CAWTRGLPGANVLTF; CDR3 DNA: TGTGCCTGGACTAGGGGTCTCCCTGGGGCCAACGTCCTGACTTTC
J gene: TRBJ2-7; D gene: TRBD2; clone size: .; V gene: TRBV24-1; CDR3 protein: CATSDTVTSGRGEQYF; CDR3 DNA: TGTGCCACCAGTGATACGGTCACTAGCGGGAGAGGTGAGCAGTACTTC
J gene: TRBJ2-7; D gene: .; clone size: few; V gene: TRBV2; CDR3 protein: CASSEWQASVSEQYF; CDR3 DNA: TGTGCCAGCAGTGAATGGCAGGCTAGCGTAAGCGAGCAGTACTTC
J gene: TRBJ1-5; D gene: .; clone size: .; V gene: TRBV4-1; CDR3 protein: CASSQMGGGNQPQHF; CDR3 DNA: TGCGCCAGCAGCCAAATGGGGGGGGGCAATCAGCCCCAGCATTTT
J gene: TRBJ2-3; D gene: .; clone size: .; V gene: TRBV4-3; CDR3 protein: CASSAAVADSYTQYF; CDR3 DNA: TGCGCCAGCAGCGCCGCAGTAGCGGATTCTTATACGCAGTATTTT
J gene: TRBJ2-1; D gene: .; clone size: once; V gene: TRBV7-2; CDR3 protein: CASSSQGQSYNEQFF; CDR3 DNA: TGTGCCAGCAGCTCACAGGGCCAGTCCTACAATGAGCAGTTCTTC
J gene: TRBJ2-4; D gene: .; clone size: .; V gene: TRBV7-9; CDR3 protein: CASSPGAVAKNIQYF; CDR3 DNA: TGTGCCAGCAGCCCTGGTGCGGTAGCCAAAAACATTCAGTACTTC
J gene: TRBJ1-6; D gene: TRBD1; clone size: .; V gene: TRBV30; CDR3 protein: CAWSGNDRGYSPLHF; CDR3 DNA: TGTGCCTGGAGTGGTAACGACAGGGGATATTCACCCCTCCACTTT
J gene: TRBJ2-2; D gene: TRBD2; clone size: .; V gene: TRBV5-1; CDR3 protein: CASSSQREVAGELFF; CDR3 DNA: TGCGCCAGCAGCTCCCAGCGGGAGGTCGCCGGGGAGCTGTTTTTT
J gene: TRBJ2-3; D gene: .; clone size: .; V gene: TRBV10-3; CDR3 protein: CAISDRDLRTDTQYF; CDR3 DNA: TGTGCCATCAGTGACCGGGACTTGCGCACAGATACGCAGTATTTT
J gene: TRBJ1-4; D gene: .; clone size: few; V gene: TRBV2; CDR3 protein: CASGGSATNEKLFF; CDR3 DNA: TGTGCCAGCGGTGGGAGCGCAACTAATGAAAAACTGTTTTTT
J gene: TRBJ1-3; D gene: .; clone size: .; V gene: TRBV5-5; CDR3 protein: CASSLVRQGSTIYF; CDR3 DNA: TGTGCCAGCAGCTTGGTTCGCCAGGGCAGCACCATATATTTT
J gene: TRBJ2-1; D gene: TRBD1; clone size: .; V gene: TRBV30; CDR3 protein: CAWSEGARLAADNEQFF; CDR3 DNA: TGTGCCTGGAGTGAGGGGGCGCGGCTTGCCGCCGACAATGAGCAGTTCTTC
J gene: TRBJ2-7; D gene: .; clone size: .; V gene: TRBV18; CDR3 protein: CASSPLQGSYEQYF; CDR3 DNA: TGTGCCAGCTCACCGTTACAGGGCTCCTACGAGCAGTACTTC
J gene: TRBJ1-2; D gene: TRBD1; clone size: .; V gene: TRBV6-5; CDR3 protein: CATRTGFYGYTF; CDR3 DNA: TGTGCCACCCGGACAGGGTTCTATGGCTACACCTTC
J gene: TRBJ2-1; D gene: TRBD2; clone size: .; V gene: TRBV9; CDR3 protein: CASSVVGAGGNEQFF; CDR3 DNA: TGTGCCAGCAGCGTAGTTGGAGCGGGGGGCAATGAGCAGTTCTTC
J gene: TRBJ2-2; D gene: TRBD2; clone size: .; V gene: TRBV18; CDR3 protein: CASSPRSVAITGLAISGELFF; CDR3 DNA: TGTGCCAGCTCACCACGATCAGTTGCGATTACGGGACTAGCAATCTCCGGGGAGCTGTTTTTT
J gene: TRBJ2-1; D gene: .; clone size: .; V gene: TRBV6-4; CDR3 protein: CASSDSSSGAQFF; CDR3 DNA: TGTGCCAGCAGTGACTCGAGCTCCGGCGCGCAGTTCTTC
J gene: TRBJ2-3; D gene: TRBD1; clone size: .; V gene: TRBV6-5; CDR3 protein: CASSYRGQHTDTQYF; CDR3 DNA: TGTGCCAGCAGTTACCGGGGACAGCACACAGATACGCAGTATTTT
J gene: TRBJ2-1; D gene: .; clone size: .; V gene: TRBV6-6; CDR3 protein: CASSRQDRANEQFF; CDR3 DNA: TGTGCCAGCAGCCGGCAGGACAGAGCAAATGAGCAGTTCTTC
J gene: TRBJ2-3; D gene: TRBD2; clone size: .; V gene: TRBV15; CDR3 protein: CATSSWTSGGTDTQYF; CDR3 DNA: TGTGCCACCAGCAGCTGGACTAGCGGAGGCACAGATACGCAGTATTTT
J gene: TRBJ2-2; D gene: TRBD2; clone size: .; V gene: TRBV24-1; CDR3 protein: CATSDPTYPSGIGGELFF; CDR3 DNA: TGTGCCACCAGTGACCCAACATACCCTAGCGGGATTGGCGGGGAGCTGTTTTTT
J gene: TRBJ2-5; D gene: .; clone size: .; V gene: TRBV12-3/TRBV12-4; CDR3 protein: CASSSRAGETQYF; CDR3 DNA: TGTGCCAGCAGTAGCCGTGCGGGCGAGACCCAGTACTTC
J gene: TRBJ1-6; D gene: .; clone size: few; V gene: TRBV7-9; CDR3 protein: CASSIHRPFRQINSPLHF; CDR3 DNA: TGTGCCAGCAGCATTCACCGTCCTTTCCGACAGATAAATTCACCCCTCCACTTT
J gene: TRBJ2-2; D gene: .; clone size: once; V gene: TRBV5-1; CDR3 protein: CASSLAAQAGEELFF; CDR3 DNA: TGCGCCAGCAGCTTGGCGGCCCAGGCGGGCGAGGAGCTGTTTTTT
J gene: TRBJ2-3; D gene: .; clone size: .; V gene: TRBV5-1; CDR3 protein: CASSSHGPSTDTQYF; CDR3 DNA: TGCGCCAGCAGCTCCCATGGACCTAGCACAGATACGCAGTATTTT
J gene: TRBJ2-7; D gene: .; clone size: once; V gene: TRBV10-3; CDR3 protein: CAISVQGSSYEQYF; CDR3 DNA: TGTGCCATCAGTGTCCAGGGGAGCTCCTACGAGCAGTACTTC